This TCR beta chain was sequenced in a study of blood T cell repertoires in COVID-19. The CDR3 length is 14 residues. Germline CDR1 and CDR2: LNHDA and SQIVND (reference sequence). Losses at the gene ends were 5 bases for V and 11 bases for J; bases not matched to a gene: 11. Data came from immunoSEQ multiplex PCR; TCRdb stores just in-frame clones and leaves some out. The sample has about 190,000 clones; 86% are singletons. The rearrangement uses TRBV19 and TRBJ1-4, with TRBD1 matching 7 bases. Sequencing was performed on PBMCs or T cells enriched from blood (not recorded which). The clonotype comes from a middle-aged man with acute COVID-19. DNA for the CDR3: TGTGCCAGTAGTCGGGCAGGGACAGTATCCAAACTGTTTTTT. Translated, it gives CASSRAGTVSKLFF.